This T cell receptor beta chain was identified during a study of Ad26.COV2.S vaccination and SARS-CoV-2 variants. Broader study findings: Total T cell responses may have been underestimated by the TCR breadth and depth analyses. It was vaccine recipients, not placebo recipients, who had the higher spike-specific TCR breadth.

The method was immunoSEQ multiplex PCR; TCRdb's version includes in-frame clones alone and lacks a portion of them. The sample contains roughly 500,000 clones, nearly 90% of which appear only once. The V segment lost 5 bases and the J segment 5 bases; nucleotides outside the gene matches: 15. The V gene's germline CDR1 is MDHEN and CDR2 SYDVKM. The CDR3 is 19 amino acids. Concerning this clone: Its antigen is as yet unknown.

This sample's treatment: approximately 18 received Ad26.COV2.S at low or high dose, single or two shots; about 5 received placebo; per-sample allocation not given. Sampling occurred on day 63 after the first vaccine or placebo injection. Donor was an adult aged 18-55 years in Boston. The receptor's source is a person aged 18 to 59 who received the Ad26.COV2.S COVID-19 vaccine or a placebo. The chain has TRBV28 and TRBJ2-2; 12 bases fit TRBD2. Material: peripheral blood, obtained in a trial of Ad26.COV2.S vaccine versus placebo. The CDR3 DNA is TGTGCCAGCAGTCCCTGGCTATCTAGCGGGGGGGCTGTAACCGGGGAGCTGTTTTTT. Amino acid sequence: CASSPWLSSGGAVTGELFF.